Shown below are 3 T cell receptor beta chains from a single sample sequenced in a study of T cell responses to AZD1222 COVID-19 vaccine. The protocol was immunoSEQ multiplex PCR, while the TCRdb copy is restricted to in-frame clones and leaves out a portion. The sample lists 100,000 to 150,000 clones, roughly 92% seen once, with 4.5% to 6% in the top ten. Sequencing was performed on peripheral blood, taken on day 0 of AZD1222 vaccination. Receptors originate from an adult in good health.

The chain links TRBV3-1 (or the pseudogene TRBV3-2) to TRBJ2-5; D is unclear. CDR1 and CDR2 (germline): LGHDT, YNNKEL (reference sequence). This CDR3 has 15 amino acids. The V gene lost 3 bases and the J gene lost 0 bases, with 11 bases spanning the gap. The CDR3 loop is CASSHISTDQETQYF. The CDR3 coding sequence is TGTGCCAGCAGCCACATTTCTACGGACCAAGAGACCCAGTACTTC.

The rearrangement joins TRBV11-2 to TRBJ2-2; D is uncertain. This CDR3 contains 13 residues. CDR1 SGHAT and CDR2 FQNNGV come from the germline V gene. Trimming shortened V by 11 bases and J by 5 bases, and 15 bases separated the two germline ends. CDR3 in DNA: TGTGCCTACAGCCAATTGGGGACCGGGGAGCTGTTTTTT. Amino acid sequence: CAYSQLGTGELFF.

The V and J genes are TRBV10-3 and TRBJ2-7; D might be TRBD2 (5 bases). Germline CDR1 ENHRY, CDR2 SYGVKD. This CDR3 region has 15 residues. V was clipped by 0 bases and J by 5 bases, with 14 bases between them. The CDR3 sequence is CAISESEGITNEQYF. The CDR3, as DNA: TGTGCCATCAGTGAGTCAGAGGGTATTACCAACGAGCAGTACTTC.